This T cell receptor beta chain was observed in a study of blood T cell repertoires in COVID-19. For the study at large: Specimens from acute and convalescent COVID-19 originated in the United States, Italy and Spain. Sources were T cells, B-cell-depleted T cells, or PBMCs; the material itself was cDNA or gDNA.

The CDR3 extends over 13 amino acids. Germline V gene sequence: CDR1 LNHDA, CDR2 SQIVND (reference sequence). Between the trimmed V and J ends, which lost 8 bases and 3 bases, there was a span of 11 bases. Original methodology: Using reference gene primer amplification, nucleated cell counts were estimated. Data came from immunoSEQ multiplex PCR; TCRdb stores just in-frame clones and leaves some out. V, J and clone size reflect that table, while D and trimming were determined from the DNA. The sample lists roughly 60,000 clones, more than 70% occurring once. V gene TRBV19 combines with J gene TRBJ1-5; D is unclear. The sequenced sample was peripheral blood. This sequence was found in a man between 60 and 75 years old with active COVID-19. CDR3 sequence reads: CASSTRDNQPQHF. CDR3 bases: TGTGCCAGTTCCACGCGGGACAATCAGCCCCAGCATTTT.